This TCR beta chain was retrieved from a study of PD-1 blockade in classical Hodgkin lymphoma. Study-level information: Administration of nivolumab to patients was at 3 mg/kg intravenously every 2 weeks.

This CDR3 region has 16 residues. J gave up 2 bases and V 2 bases, and 6 bases lay outside the gene matches. Germline loops: CDR1 SGHRS, CDR2 YFSETQ. The repertoire was sequenced with immunoSEQ multiplex PCR; TCRdb's copy has only in-frame clones and lacks some. The table lists around 91,000 clones, around nine tenths of them singletons. All trial patients relapsed after autologous stem cell transplantation. This clone occurred a few times. Sequenced material: peripheral blood mononuclear cells (PBMCs), taken at baseline. The V gene is TRBV5-1, the J gene TRBJ1-4, with 7 bases matching TRBD1. The source of this sequence is a human donor with classical Hodgkin lymphoma. For the CDR3, the DNA is TGCGCCAGCAGCTTCGGGGCAGGGGGTACTAATGAAAAACTGTTTTTT. Its protein product is CASSFGAGGTNEKLFF.